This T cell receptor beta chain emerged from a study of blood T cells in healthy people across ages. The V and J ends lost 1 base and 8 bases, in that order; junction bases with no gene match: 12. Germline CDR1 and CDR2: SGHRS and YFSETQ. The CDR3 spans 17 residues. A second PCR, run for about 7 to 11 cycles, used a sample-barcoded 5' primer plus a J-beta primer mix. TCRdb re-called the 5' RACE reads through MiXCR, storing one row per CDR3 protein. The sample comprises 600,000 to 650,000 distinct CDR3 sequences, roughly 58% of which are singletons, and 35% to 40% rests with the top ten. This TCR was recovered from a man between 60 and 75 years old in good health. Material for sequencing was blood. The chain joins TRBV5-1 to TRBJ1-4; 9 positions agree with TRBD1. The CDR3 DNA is TGCGCCAGCAGCTTGTCCCCGCCCGGACAGGGGATCGAAAAACTGTTTTTT. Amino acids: CASSLSPPGQGIEKLFF.